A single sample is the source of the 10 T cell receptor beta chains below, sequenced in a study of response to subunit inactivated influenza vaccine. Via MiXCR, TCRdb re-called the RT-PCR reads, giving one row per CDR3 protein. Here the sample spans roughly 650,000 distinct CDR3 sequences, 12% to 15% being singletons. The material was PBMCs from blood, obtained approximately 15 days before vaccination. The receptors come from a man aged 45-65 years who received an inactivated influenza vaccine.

The CDR3 is CASSRAGFYNEQFF. The CDR3 DNA follows: TGTGCCAGCTCACGCGCAGGGTTCTACAATGAGCAGTTCTTC. The chain carries TRBV18 and TRBJ2-1; possibly TRBD1 for D (5 bases). Trimming left V 4 bases short and J 3 bases short, with 10 bases between. Looked up from germline, CDR1 is KGHSH and CDR2 is LQKENI. The CDR3 has 14 amino acids.

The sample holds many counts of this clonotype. Written as DNA, the CDR3 is TGCGCCAGCAGCCAAGAGGACGGTGTTGGGACCCAGTACTTC. Its protein is CASSQEDGVGTQYF. The rearrangement links TRBV4-1 to TRBJ2-5; D gene uncertain. This CDR3 has 14 residues. Deletions cut 0 bases from V and 7 bases from J, with 12 bases between. The V gene's germline CDR1 is MGHRA and CDR2 YSYEKL.

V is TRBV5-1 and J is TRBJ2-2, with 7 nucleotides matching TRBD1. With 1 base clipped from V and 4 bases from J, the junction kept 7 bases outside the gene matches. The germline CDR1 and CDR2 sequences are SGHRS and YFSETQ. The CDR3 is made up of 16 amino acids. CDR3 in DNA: TGCGCCAGCAGCTTGACGGCGGCAGGGGGCACCGGGGAGCTGTTTTTT. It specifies CASSLTAAGGTGELFF.

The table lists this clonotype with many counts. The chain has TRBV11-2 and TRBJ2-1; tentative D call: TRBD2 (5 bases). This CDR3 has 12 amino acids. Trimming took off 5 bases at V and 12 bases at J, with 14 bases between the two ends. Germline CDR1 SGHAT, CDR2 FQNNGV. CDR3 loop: CASSTRVALQFF. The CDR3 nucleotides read TGTGCCAGCAGCACTAGGGTGGCCCTGCAGTTCTTC.

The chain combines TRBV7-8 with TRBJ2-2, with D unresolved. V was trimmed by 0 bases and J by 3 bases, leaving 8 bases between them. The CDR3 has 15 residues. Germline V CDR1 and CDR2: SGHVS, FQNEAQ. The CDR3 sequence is CASSLASPHTGELFF. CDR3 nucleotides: TGTGCCAGCAGCTTAGCGAGTCCTCACACCGGGGAGCTGTTTTTT. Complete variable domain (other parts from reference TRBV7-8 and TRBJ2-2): GAGVSQSPRYKVAKRGQDVALRCDPISGHVSLFWYQQALGQGPEFLTYFQNEAQLDKSGLPSDRFFAERPEGSVSTLKIQRTQQEDSAVYLCASSLASPHTGELFFGEGSRLTVL.

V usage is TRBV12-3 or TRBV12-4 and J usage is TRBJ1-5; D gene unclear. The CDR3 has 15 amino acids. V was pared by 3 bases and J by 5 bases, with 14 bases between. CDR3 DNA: TGTGCCAGCAGTTTCAGCCAAGTTCTCCATCAGCCCCAGCATTTT. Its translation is CASSFSQVLHQPQHF.

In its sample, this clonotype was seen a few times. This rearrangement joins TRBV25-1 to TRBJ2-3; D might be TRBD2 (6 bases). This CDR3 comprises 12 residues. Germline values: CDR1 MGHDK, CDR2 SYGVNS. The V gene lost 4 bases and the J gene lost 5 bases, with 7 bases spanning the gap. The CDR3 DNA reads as TGTGCCAGCAGTGGGGGGGAAGATACGCAGTATTTT. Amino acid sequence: CASSGGEDTQYF.

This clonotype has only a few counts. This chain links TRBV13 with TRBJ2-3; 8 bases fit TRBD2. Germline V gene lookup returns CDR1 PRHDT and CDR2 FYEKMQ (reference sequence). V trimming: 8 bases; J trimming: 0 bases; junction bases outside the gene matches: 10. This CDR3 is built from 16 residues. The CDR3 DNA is TGTGCCAGCCGGAGCGGGAGCGACACTAGCACAGATACGCAGTATTTT. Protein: CASRSGSDTSTDTQYF.

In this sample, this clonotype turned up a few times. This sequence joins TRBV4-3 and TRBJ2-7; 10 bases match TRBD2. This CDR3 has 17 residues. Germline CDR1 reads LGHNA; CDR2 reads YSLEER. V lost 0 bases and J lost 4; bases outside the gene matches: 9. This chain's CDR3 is CASSQDPAGGALYEQYF. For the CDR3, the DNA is TGCGCCAGCAGCCAAGATCCAGCGGGGGGGGCTCTTTACGAGCAGTACTTC.

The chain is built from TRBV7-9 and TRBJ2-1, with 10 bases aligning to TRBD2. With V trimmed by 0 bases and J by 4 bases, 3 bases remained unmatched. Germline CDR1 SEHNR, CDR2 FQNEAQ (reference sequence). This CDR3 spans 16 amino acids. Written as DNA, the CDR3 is TGTGCCAGCAGCTTAGCGGGGACTAGCGAGTACAATGAGCAGTTCTTC. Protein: CASSLAGTSEYNEQFF.